This section outlines one T cell receptor beta chain sequence together with its context. Its antigen is unidentified. It was RNA transcripts that yielded the amplified TCR beta CDR3 regions. The HTBI set primed first-round TCR CDR3 RT-PCR. TCRdb re-called the multiplex PCR reads with MiXCR, one entry per CDR3 protein. The sample lists fewer than 400,000 distinct CDR3 sequences; 20% to 25% were seen once. The data were taken from a study of T cells in Graves' hyperthyroidism and ophthalmopathy. Study observations and caveats: The model predicted ophthalmopathy a median roughly six months before onset. In the blood, most expanded thyroid clonotypes above 0.001 appeared as well.

Exclusion criteria comprised uncontrolled infection, other autoimmune disease, pregnancy or lactation. The specimen was blood. This clonotype was sampled from a man over 45 with Graves' hyperthyroidism.

The CDR3: CASRKPGTSGKYNEQFF. CDR3 in DNA: TGTGCCAGCAGGAAACCCGGGACTAGCGGGAAATACAATGAGCAGTTCTTC. The chain couples TRBV12-3 or TRBV12-4 to TRBJ2-1; 13 nucleotides agree with TRBD2. The CDR3 length is 17 residues. J gave up 4 bases and V 6 bases, and 9 bases lay outside the gene matches.